The sequence of this T cell receptor (beta chain) was determined in a study of cytomegalovirus exposure and HLA in healthy donors. Turning to the study itself: Among the approximately 420 donors who were genotyped, 81% fell in the genetic ancestry cluster that is associated with self-reported Caucasian donors. The study, taken as a whole, reports: CMV serostatus was the sole immune exposure information available. In a later analysis, across HLA loci, associated TCR counts were highest for DRB1, lowest for HLA-C.

Looked up from germline, CDR1 is LNHDA and CDR2 is SQIVND (reference sequence). V lost 5 bases and J lost 12; bases outside the gene matches: 8. The CDR3 has 12 residues. PCR used 60 Vbeta primers and 13 Jbeta primers. Repertoires were generated with immunoSEQ multiplex PCR, while TCRdb's copy carries only in-frame clones and drops some. The sample yields some 190,000 clones, about four fifths seen once. Turning to this clone: Antigen specificity is unknown.

Material for sequencing was PBMCs. This clonotype was sampled from a man in his thirties or forties in good health and CMV-seropositive. The V call is TRBV19, the J call TRBJ2-7, with 9 bases lining up with TRBD1. DNA for the CDR3: TGTGCCAGTAGTTCCACAGGGGGCCTAGCGTACTTC. Translated: CASSSTGGLAYF.